This TCR beta chain comes out of a study of T cells after yellow fever vaccination. This clonotype turned up a few times. Its antigen is undetermined. General study findings and limits: Subsequent booster samples again held most clones from primary vaccination (nearly 98% CD4, about 90% CD8).

UMIs were added to TCR cDNA along with a universal primer site when it was made by 5'RACE template switching. TCRdb reprocessed the 5' RACE reads via MiXCR and lists one record per CDR3 protein. The repertoire holds around 300,000 distinct CDR3 sequences, with approximately 4% as singletons. The germline V gene has CDR1 MGHDK and CDR2 SYGVNS. The ends were cut back, 3 bases at V and 6 bases at J, with 20 bases in the middle. The CDR3 is made up of 16 amino acids. This clonotype was sampled from a young man who received the YFV17D yellow fever vaccine. Here the sequenced sample was PBMCs, taken 5 days after the yellow fever booster vaccination. The chain employs TRBV25-1 and TRBJ1-2; D is perhaps TRBD1 (6 bases). This chain's CDR3 is CASSDKDRSRVDGYTF. The CDR3 nucleotides read TGTGCCAGCAGTGATAAAGACAGGAGCCGAGTGGATGGCTACACCTTC.